This record looks at one T cell receptor beta chain sequence and its context. The data were obtained in a study of blood T cell repertoires in COVID-19. Study at large: Samples of COVID-19 (acute and convalescent) were obtained from the United States, Italy and Spain. PBMCs, B-cell-depleted T cells, or T cells provided the cDNA or gDNA that made up the material.

Source study methods: Estimation of nucleated cell counts relied on the amplification of reference gene primers. Clones were sequenced by immunoSEQ multiplex PCR, and TCRdb holds only the in-frame ones, with some missing. That table supplies the V and J calls and clone size; D and trimming were determined from the DNA. The repertoire consists of roughly 80,000 clones, with under 80% occurring once and the leading ten covering 8.5% to 10%. The CDR3 runs to 15 residues. The germline V gene encodes CDR1 SGHAT and CDR2 FQNNGV. V lost 1 base to trimming and J lost 3 bases, with 13 bases between them. This sequence originates from a human donor in a cohort sampled during active COVID-19. The specimen was peripheral blood. The J gene is TRBJ2-7, the V gene TRBV11-2, with D perhaps matching TRBD2 (6 bases). DNA for the CDR3: TGTGCCAGCAGCTTAGTTGGGTGGGGGGACTACGAGCAGTACTTC. This encodes CASSLVGWGDYEQYF.